This T cell receptor (beta chain) was observed in a study of blood T cell repertoires in COVID-19. CDR1 and CDR2 (germline): LGHNA, YNFKEQ. V shed 4 bases and J 7 bases; nucleotides not matched to a gene: 9. This CDR3 is built from 15 residues. Individuals drawn from about two dozen US areas were about 18 to 90 years old. Sequencing was performed with immunoSEQ multiplex PCR; in TCRdb, only in-frame clones are kept and a portion is missing. The sample holds about 360,000 clones; over 75% are singletons and the top ten take around 2%. Sequenced sample: PBMCs or T cells enriched from blood (not recorded which). This TCR derives from a middle-aged woman with acute COVID-19. The chain joins TRBV4-2 to TRBJ2-2; 7 bases match TRBD1. Here the CDR3 DNA reads TGTGCCAGCAGCCGCTCCGGGACAGAGATCGGGGAGCTGTTTTTT. Translated, it gives CASSRSGTEIGELFF.